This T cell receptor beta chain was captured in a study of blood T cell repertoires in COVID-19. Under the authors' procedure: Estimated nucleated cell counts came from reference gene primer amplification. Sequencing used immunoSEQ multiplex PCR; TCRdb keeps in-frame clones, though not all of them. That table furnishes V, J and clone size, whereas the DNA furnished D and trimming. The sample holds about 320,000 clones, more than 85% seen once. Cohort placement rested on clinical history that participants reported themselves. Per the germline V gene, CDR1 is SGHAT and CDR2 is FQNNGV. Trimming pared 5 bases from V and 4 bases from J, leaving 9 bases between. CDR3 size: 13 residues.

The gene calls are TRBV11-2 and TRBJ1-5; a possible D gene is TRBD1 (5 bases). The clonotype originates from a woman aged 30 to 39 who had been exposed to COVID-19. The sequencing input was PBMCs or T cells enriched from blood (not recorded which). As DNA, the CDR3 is TGTGCCAGCAGCGAACAGGAAAATCAGCCCCAGCATTTT. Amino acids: CASSEQENQPQHF.